This is a list of T cell receptor beta chains from one sample in a study of tumor-infiltrating lymphocytes in primary liver carcinoma. In TCRdb, the multiplex PCR reads were re-called with MiXCR into one record per CDR3 protein. The sample holds 180,000 or so distinct CDR3 sequences, approximately 60% seen once. Specimen: peripheral blood. Every receptor here comes from a man aged 35 to 55 with primary liver carcinoma and hepatitis B virus infection. The CDR3 runs from the conserved cysteine through the conserved F or W. D genes are given only for firm matches. Rows give clone size only sometimes, using once, few, many, or a class for an expanded clone.

TRBV14	TRBD1	NA	TRBJ1-1	TGTGCCAGCGGGGGACAGGCGAACACTGAAGCTTTCTTT	CASGGQANTEAFF
TRBV12-3/TRBV12-4	NA	NA	TRBJ2-3	TGTGCCAGCCTCGAGGCTAGGAGAATCAGCACAGATACGCAGTATTTT	CASLEARRISTDTQYF
TRBV29-1	TRBD1	NA	TRBJ1-1	TGCAAGGTTGGCACAGGGACAGACACTGAAGCTTTCTTT	CKVGTGTDTEAFF
TRBV5-5	NA	NA	TRBJ2-3	TGTGCCAGCAGCTTTCTTGTATCTAGCACAGATACGCAGTATTTT	CASSFLVSSTDTQYF
TRBV11-2	NA	NA	TRBJ2-3	TGTGCCAGCGGCTTAGGGGTAGTGGACACAGATACGCAGTATTTT	CASGLGVVDTDTQYF
TRBV4-1	TRBD2	few	TRBJ2-4	TGCGCCAGCAGCCACCGACTAGCGGGAGGTTTACTAGCCAAAAACATTCAGTACTTC	CASSHRLAGGLLAKNIQYF
TRBV6-6	NA	NA	TRBJ2-7	TGTGCCAGCAGTTACTCGCCAGGGAGGACGACCTACGAGCAGTACTTC	CASSYSPGRTTYEQYF
TRBV13	TRBD2	NA	TRBJ2-2	TGTGCCAGCAGCCCCTTAGGGGCGGGAGGGGGCACCGGGGAGCTGTTTTTT	CASSPLGAGGGTGELFF
TRBV12-3/TRBV12-4	TRBD2	NA	TRBJ2-7	TGTGCCAGCAGCCTGACTAGCGGGACCTACGAGCAGTACTTC	CASSLTSGTYEQYF
TRBV6-5	NA	NA	TRBJ1-6	TGTGCCAGCAGTTTACAGAATCCAGCTAATCCACCCCTCCACTTT	CASSLQNPANPPLHF
TRBV19	TRBD2	NA	TRBJ2-2	TGTGCCAGTAGTGCGCGGACTAGCGGGATCACCGGGGAGCTGTTTTTT	CASSARTSGITGELFF
TRBV6-5	NA	once	TRBJ1-2	TGTTCCAGCAGTTCGAACAGGTTCCCCTACACCTTC	CSSSSNRFPYTF
TRBV6-1	NA	few	TRBJ1-5	TGTGCCAGCCACGGAAGCAATCAGCCCCAGCATTTT	CASHGSNQPQHF
TRBV12-3/TRBV12-4	TRBD2	NA	TRBJ2-1	TGTGCCAGCACCTCATCGTCTCCGGGACTAGGCGTGCAGTTCTTC	CASTSSSPGLGVQFF
TRBV7-9	NA	once	TRBJ2-7	TGTGCCAGCAGCTTATCTCCCCTGGTCGAGCAGCACTTC	CASSLSPLVEQHF
TRBV7-9	TRBD2	NA	TRBJ2-1	TGTGTCAGCAGTGCAGCGGGAGGGCACAATGAGCAGTTCTTC	CVSSAAGGHNEQFF
TRBV6-5	TRBD1	NA	TRBJ2-1	TGTGCCAGCAAGACGGGACAGGGTAACAATGAGCAGTTCTTC	CASKTGQGNNEQFF
TRBV11-2	NA	many	TRBJ2-7	TGTGCCAGCAGCTTAGGCCCAGGTACCTACGAGCAGTACTTC	CASSLGPGTYEQYF
TRBV6-1	NA	NA	TRBJ1-3	TGTGCCAGCACCGCGGACGGGTTCTCTGGAAACACCATATATTTT	CASTADGFSGNTIYF
TRBV7-8	NA	NA	TRBJ1-2	TGTGCCAGCTGGCTCAGAGGACGCGGGGCTGACTATGGCTACACCTTC	CASWLRGRGADYGYTF
TRBV28	NA	NA	TRBJ1-5	TGTGCCAGCATGTGGGCCTCCTATAGCAATCAGCCCCAGCATTTT	CASMWASYSNQPQHF
TRBV10-3	NA	few	TRBJ1-2	TGTGCCATCAGTATCGAGGGTAATGGCTACACCTTC	CAISIEGNGYTF
TRBV14	NA	few	TRBJ2-1	TGTGCCAGCAGCCAAGATACGGGTCGGGGTCGCAATGAGCAGTTCTTC	CASSQDTGRGRNEQFF
TRBV11-3	TRBD2	NA	TRBJ2-1	TGTACCAGCAGCTTCGGGACTAACCACAATGAGCAGTTCTTC	CTSSFGTNHNEQFF
TRBV4-1	NA	NA	TRBJ1-5	TGCGCCAGCCGGTCGGGGGGGACGGGGGGAAGCAATCAGCCCCAGCATTTT	CASRSGGTGGSNQPQHF
TRBV10-3	NA	few	TRBJ2-7	TGTGCCATCAGTGAAGGGTACGAGCAGTACTTC	CAISEGYEQYF
TRBV2	TRBD1	NA	TRBJ2-7	TGTGCCAGCAGTGATGCAATTCGGACAGGGCTCTACGAGCAGTACTTC	CASSDAIRTGLYEQYF
TRBV29-1	TRBD1	NA	TRBJ1-2	TGCAGCATCCTATTTGTTTCAGGGGGCGCAGACTATGGCTACACCTTC	CSILFVSGGADYGYTF
TRBV28	NA	few	TRBJ2-1	TGTGCCAGCGTTCTTGACAGTTACAATGAGCAGTTCTTC	CASVLDSYNEQFF
TRBV5-1	TRBD1	NA	TRBJ1-5	TGCGCCAGCAGCTTGGGGACAGGGACCCCTGTCTTT	CASSLGTGTPVF
TRBV12-3/TRBV12-4	TRBD1	many	TRBJ2-7	TGTGCCAGCAGTGACCAGGGGACAGGGGGCAGCGAGCAGTACTTC	CASSDQGTGGSEQYF
TRBV6-5	NA	few	TRBJ2-2	TGTGCCAGCAGCTACTCTAGGAAGCAGGGGGACTCCGGGGAGCTGTTTTTT	CASSYSRKQGDSGELFF
TRBV28	NA	NA	TRBJ2-1	TGTGCCAGCAGTTTCCGGGACAACTACAATGAGCAGTTCTTC	CASSFRDNYNEQFF
TRBV11-2	TRBD1	NA	TRBJ2-7	TGCACCAGCAGCTCCGCCAGGACAGGGAGCTCCTACGAGCAGTACTTC	CTSSSARTGSSYEQYF
TRBV11-2	NA	NA	TRBJ1-1	TGTGCCAGCAGCCATCCGAACTTTGAAGCTTTCTTT	CASSHPNFEAFF
TRBV21-1	NA	NA	TRBJ2-2	TGTGCCAGCGGCAGGACAGCAACGAACGAAAGGTCCGGGGAGCTGTTTTTT	CASGRTATNERSGELFF
TRBV6-6	NA	few	TRBJ1-2	TGTGCCAGCAGTTCCATCGGGGTAGGGGTAAAGTCCTATGGCTACACCTTC	CASSSIGVGVKSYGYTF
TRBV6-1	TRBD1	NA	TRBJ2-7	TGTGCCAGCAAGAATCACCGGGACAGGGGGTACGAGCAGTACTTC	CASKNHRDRGYEQYF
TRBV12-1	NA	NA	TRBJ1-5	TGTGCCAGCAGCTTTGTAAGACAGACTTATAGCAATCAGCCCCAGCATTTT	CASSFVRQTYSNQPQHF
TRBV7-8	TRBD2	NA	TRBJ2-1	TGTGCCAGCAGCCTTGCCAGGGGGATAGTGGCGGGAGGGCCGACCAATGAGCAGTTCTTC	CASSLARGIVAGGPTNEQFF
TRBV5-4	TRBD1	NA	TRBJ1-2	TGTGCCAGCAGCACCCGTCTGACAGGGGTTGATGGCTACACCTTC	CASSTRLTGVDGYTF
TRBV24-1	NA	NA	TRBJ2-7	TGTGCCACCAGTGATTTGGGTAGCTACGAGCAGTACTTC	CATSDLGSYEQYF
TRBV6-1	NA	NA	TRBJ1-6	TGTGCCAGCACAGAGAGCAGCTCCTATAATTCACCCCTCCACTTT	CASTESSSYNSPLHF
TRBV7-8	NA	NA	TRBJ2-7	TGTGCCAGCAGCTTAGCGAGGGACGCCGCCTACGGGCAGTACTTC	CASSLARDAAYGQYF
TRBV29-1	NA	NA	TRBJ1-4	TGCAGCGTTGAAATTGGAACTAATGGAGAACTGTTTTTT	CSVEIGTNGELFF
TRBV6-1	NA	NA	TRBJ1-5	TGTGCCAGCAGCGTTGGAAATCAGCCCAAGCATTTT	CASSVGNQPKHF